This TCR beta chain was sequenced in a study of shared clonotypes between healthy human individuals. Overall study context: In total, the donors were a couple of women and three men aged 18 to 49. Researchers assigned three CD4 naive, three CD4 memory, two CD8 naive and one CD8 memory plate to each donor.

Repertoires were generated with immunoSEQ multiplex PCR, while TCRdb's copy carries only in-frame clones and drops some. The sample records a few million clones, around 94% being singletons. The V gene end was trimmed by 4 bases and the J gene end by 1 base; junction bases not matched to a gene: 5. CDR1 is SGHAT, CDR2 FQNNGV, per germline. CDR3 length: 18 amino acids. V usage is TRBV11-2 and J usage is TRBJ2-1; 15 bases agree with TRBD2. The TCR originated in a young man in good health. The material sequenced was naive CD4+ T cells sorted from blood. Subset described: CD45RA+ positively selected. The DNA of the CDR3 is TGTGCCAGCAGCTGGACTAGCGGGGGGGCCGGGTCCTACAATGAGCAGTTCTTC. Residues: CASSWTSGGAGSYNEQFF.